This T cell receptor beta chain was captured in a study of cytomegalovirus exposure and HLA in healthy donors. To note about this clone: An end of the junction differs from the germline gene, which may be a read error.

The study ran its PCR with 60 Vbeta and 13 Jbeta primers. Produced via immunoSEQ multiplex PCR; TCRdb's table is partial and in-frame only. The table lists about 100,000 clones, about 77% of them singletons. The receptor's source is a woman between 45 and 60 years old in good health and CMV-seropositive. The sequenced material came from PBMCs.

The CDR3: CASSQDRNNEQFF. The DNA of the CDR3 is TGTGCTAGCAGCCAGGACAGGAACAATGAGCAGTTCTTC. The V and J genes are TRBV7-7 and TRBJ2-1; 7 bases fit TRBD1. Germline V gene data show CDR1 as SSHAT and CDR2 as FNYEAQ (reference sequence). The CDR3 extends over 13 amino acids.